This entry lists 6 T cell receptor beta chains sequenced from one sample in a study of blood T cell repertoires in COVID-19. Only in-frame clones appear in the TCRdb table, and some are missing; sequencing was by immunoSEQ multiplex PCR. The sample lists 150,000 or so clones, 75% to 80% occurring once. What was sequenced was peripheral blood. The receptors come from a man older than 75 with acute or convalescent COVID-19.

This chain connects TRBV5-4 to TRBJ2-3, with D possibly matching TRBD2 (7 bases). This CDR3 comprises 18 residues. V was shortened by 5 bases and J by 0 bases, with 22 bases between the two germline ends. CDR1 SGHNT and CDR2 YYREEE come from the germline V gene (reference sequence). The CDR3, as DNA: TGTGCCAGCAGGCTGGGGGGGGGCCCTACTCTTAGCACAGATACGCAGTATTTT. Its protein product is CASRLGGGPTLSTDTQYF.

The CDR3 nucleotides are TGTGCCAGCTCACCCCTACAGTCTTTGGATTCACCCCTCCACTTT. Its protein product is CASSPLQSLDSPLHF. This rearrangement joins TRBV18 to TRBJ1-6; no clear D gene. V lost 3 bases and J lost 8, with 14 bases in between. Germline lookup yields CDR1 KGHSH and CDR2 LQKENI. The CDR3 runs 15 residues.

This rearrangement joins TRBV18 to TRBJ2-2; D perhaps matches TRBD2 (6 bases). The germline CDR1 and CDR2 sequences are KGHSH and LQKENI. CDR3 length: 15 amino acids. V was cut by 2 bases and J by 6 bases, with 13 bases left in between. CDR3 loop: CASSPGGSRAGELFF. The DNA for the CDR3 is TGTGCCAGCTCACCAGGGGGGTCACGCGCCGGGGAGCTGTTTTTT.

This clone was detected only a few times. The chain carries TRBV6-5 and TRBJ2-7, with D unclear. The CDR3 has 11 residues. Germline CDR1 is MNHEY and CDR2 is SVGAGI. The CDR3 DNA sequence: TGTGCACGGCCTTCGGGCTACGAGCAGTACGTC. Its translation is CARPSGYEQYV.

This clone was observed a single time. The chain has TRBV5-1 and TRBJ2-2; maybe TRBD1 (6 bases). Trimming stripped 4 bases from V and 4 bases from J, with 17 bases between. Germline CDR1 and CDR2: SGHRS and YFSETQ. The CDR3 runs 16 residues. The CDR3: CASSASQGMSTGELFF. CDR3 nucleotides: TGCGCCAGCAGCGCGTCTCAGGGGATGAGCACCGGGGAGCTGTTTTTT. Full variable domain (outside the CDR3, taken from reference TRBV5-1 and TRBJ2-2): KAGVTQTPRYLIKTRGQQVTLSCSPISGHRSVSWYQQTPGQGLQFLFEYFSETQRNKGNFPGRFSGRQFSNSRSEMNVSTLELGDSALYLCASSASQGMSTGELFFGEGSRLTVL.

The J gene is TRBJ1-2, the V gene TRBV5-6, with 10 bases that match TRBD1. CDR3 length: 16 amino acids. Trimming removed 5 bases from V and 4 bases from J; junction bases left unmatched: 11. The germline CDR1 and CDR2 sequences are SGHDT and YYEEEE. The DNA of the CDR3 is TGTGCCAGCAGTTATACCGGGACAGGGGCCGGCTATGGCTACACCTTC. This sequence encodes CASSYTGTGAGYGYTF. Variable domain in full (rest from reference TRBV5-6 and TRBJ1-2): DAGVTQSPTHLIKTRGQQVTLRCSPKSGHDTVSWYQQALGQGPQFIFQYYEEEERQRGNFPDRFSGHQFPNYSSELNVNALLLGDSALYLCASSYTGTGAGYGYTFGSGTRLTVV.